This record covers a single TCR beta chain. A few counts support this clonotype. No cognate antigen has been identified for it. Base qualities are missing; no much larger clone stands one base away. The data originate from a study of patients and donors after allogeneic stem cell transplantation (dated by TCRdb to 2020 to 2021). From cysteine to phenylalanine, the CDR3 is 16 amino acids long. The only DNA kept is the CDR3, 48 bases in frame from the first base. Per the germline V gene, LGHNA is the CDR1 and YNFKEQ is the CDR2. Trimming removed 0 bases from V and 7 bases from J; the gene matches leave 6 bases unexplained. Receptor amplification or capture employed RT-PCR. Sequencer: NextSeq 550. TCRdb reworked the public reads: Q25 trimming with fastp, MiXCR clone assembly, productive beta chains retained. Here each entry gathers all rows of one CDR3 protein and keeps the most common genes and DNA. This sample lists more than 150,000 distinct CDR3 sequences; roughly 40% were detected once. The top ten hold less than 40% of the sample.

The sequence was collected from a human donor who was either an allogeneic HSCT recipient or a stem cell or donor lymphocyte infusion donor (not recorded which). It is not recorded whose cells these are; they may come from a transplant donor. Sequenced input: blood, either unsorted or a sorted T cell fraction (not recorded which). The chain couples TRBV4-2 to TRBJ2-2; TRBD2 agrees with 9 junctional bases. The encoded CDR3 is CASSQEISGSGGELFF. Read as DNA, the sequence is TGTGCCAGCAGCCAAGAAATTAGCGGGAGCGGCGGGGAGCTGTTTTTT.